The clone carrying this T cell receptor (beta chain) was seen once. Germline CDR1 is LNHDA and CDR2 is SQIVND (reference sequence). CDR3 size: 12 residues. Produced via immunoSEQ multiplex PCR; TCRdb's table is partial and in-frame only. The sample holds about 92,000 clones, 85% to 95% seen once. This entry belongs to a study of T cell changes during pregnancy in multiple sclerosis. The receptor was isolated from a female donor with multiple sclerosis, enrolled in a pregnancy study. The sample consisted of peripheral blood, taken in the first trimester of pregnancy. The chain joins TRBV19 to TRBJ2-2, with TRBD1 matching over 7 bases. CDR3 residues: CGGQANTGELFF. DNA for the CDR3: TGTGGAGGACAGGCGAACACCGGGGAGCTGTTTTTT.